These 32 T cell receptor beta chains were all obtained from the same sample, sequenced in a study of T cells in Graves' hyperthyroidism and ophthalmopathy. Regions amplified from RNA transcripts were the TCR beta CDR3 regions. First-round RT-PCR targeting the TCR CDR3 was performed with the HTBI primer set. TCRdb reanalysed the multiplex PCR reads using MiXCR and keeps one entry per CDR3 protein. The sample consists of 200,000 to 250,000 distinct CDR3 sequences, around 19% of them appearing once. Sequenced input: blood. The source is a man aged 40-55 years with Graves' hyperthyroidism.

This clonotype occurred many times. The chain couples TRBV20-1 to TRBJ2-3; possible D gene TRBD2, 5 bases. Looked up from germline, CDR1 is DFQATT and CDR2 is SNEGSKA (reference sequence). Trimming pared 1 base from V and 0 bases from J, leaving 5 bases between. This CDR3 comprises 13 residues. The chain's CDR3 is CSARGGSTDTQYF. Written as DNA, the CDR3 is TGCAGTGCTAGAGGCGGGAGCACAGATACGCAGTATTTT.

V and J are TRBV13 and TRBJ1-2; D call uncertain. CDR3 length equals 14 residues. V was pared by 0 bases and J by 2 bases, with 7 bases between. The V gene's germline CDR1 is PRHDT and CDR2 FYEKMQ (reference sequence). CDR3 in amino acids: CASSLGTQNYGYTF. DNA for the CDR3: TGTGCCAGCAGCTTAGGGACACAGAACTATGGCTACACCTTC.

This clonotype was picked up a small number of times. The chain's CDR3 is CAWRDRGRNTEAFF. As DNA, the CDR3 is TGTGCCTGGAGAGACAGGGGGCGAAACACTGAAGCTTTCTTT. The chain carries TRBV30 and TRBJ1-1; 10 positions agree with TRBD1. The CDR3 extends over 14 amino acids. Losses at the gene ends were 3 bases for V and 2 bases for J; bases not matched to a gene: 3. The V gene's germline CDR1 is GTSNPN and CDR2 SVGIG (reference sequence).

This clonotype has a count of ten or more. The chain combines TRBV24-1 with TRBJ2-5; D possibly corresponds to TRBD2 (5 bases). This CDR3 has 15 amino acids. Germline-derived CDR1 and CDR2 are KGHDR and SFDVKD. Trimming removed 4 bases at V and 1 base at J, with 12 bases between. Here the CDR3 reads CATSEAGEGQETQYF. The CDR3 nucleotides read TGTGCCACCAGTGAGGCAGGAGAGGGCCAAGAGACCCAGTACTTC.

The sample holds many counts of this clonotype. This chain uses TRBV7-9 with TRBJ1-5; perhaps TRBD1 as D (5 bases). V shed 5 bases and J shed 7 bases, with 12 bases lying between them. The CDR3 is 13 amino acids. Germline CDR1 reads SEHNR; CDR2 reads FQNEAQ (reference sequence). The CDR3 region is CASSPRGEQPQHF. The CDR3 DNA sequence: TGTGCCAGCAGCCCTCGGGGGGAACAGCCCCAGCATTTT.

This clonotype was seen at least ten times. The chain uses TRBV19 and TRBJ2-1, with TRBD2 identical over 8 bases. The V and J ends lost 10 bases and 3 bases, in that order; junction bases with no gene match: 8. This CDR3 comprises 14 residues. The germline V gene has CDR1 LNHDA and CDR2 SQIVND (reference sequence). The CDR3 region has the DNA TGTGCCATTGCTCTAGCGGGTTACTACAATGAGCAGTTCTTC. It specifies CAIALAGYYNEQFF.

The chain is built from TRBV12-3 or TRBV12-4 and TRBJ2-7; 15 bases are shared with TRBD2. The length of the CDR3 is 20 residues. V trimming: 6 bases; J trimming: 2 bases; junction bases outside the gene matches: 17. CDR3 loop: CASSGTGDQGLAGGTYEQYF. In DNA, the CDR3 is TGTGCCAGCAGCGGGACAGGGGACCAGGGACTAGCGGGGGGAACCTACGAGCAGTACTTC.

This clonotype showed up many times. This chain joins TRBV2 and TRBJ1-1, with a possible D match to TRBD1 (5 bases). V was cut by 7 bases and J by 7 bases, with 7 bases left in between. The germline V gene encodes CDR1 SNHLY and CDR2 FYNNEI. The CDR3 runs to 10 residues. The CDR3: CASKDSEAFF. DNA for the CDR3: TGTGCCAGCAAAGACAGTGAAGCTTTCTTT. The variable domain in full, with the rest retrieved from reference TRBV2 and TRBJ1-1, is EPEVTQTPSHQVTQMGQEVILRCVPISNHLYFYWYRQILGQKVEFLVSFYNNEISEKSEIFDDQFSVERPDGSNFTLKIRSTKLEDSAMYFCASKDSEAFFGQGTRLTVV.

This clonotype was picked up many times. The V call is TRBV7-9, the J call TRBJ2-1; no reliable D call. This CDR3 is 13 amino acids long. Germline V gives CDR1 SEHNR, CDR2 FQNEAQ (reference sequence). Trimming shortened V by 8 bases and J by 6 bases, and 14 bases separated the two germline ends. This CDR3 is CASGYTFGNEQFF. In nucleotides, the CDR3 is TGTGCCAGCGGCTATACTTTCGGCAATGAGCAGTTCTTC.

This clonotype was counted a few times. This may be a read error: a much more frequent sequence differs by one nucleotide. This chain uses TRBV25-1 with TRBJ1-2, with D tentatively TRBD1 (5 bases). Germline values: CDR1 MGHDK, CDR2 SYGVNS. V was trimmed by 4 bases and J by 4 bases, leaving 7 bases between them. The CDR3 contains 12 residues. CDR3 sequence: CASSAQAYGYTF. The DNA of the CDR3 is TGTGCCAGCAGTGCACAGGCCTATGGCTACACCTTC.

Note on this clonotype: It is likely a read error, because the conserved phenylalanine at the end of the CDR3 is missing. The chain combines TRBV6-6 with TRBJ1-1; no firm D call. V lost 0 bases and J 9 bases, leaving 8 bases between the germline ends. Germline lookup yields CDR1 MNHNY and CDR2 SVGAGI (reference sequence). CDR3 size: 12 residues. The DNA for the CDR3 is TGTGCCAGCAGTTACTCCCAGATACAAGCTTTCCTT. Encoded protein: CASSYSQIQAFL.

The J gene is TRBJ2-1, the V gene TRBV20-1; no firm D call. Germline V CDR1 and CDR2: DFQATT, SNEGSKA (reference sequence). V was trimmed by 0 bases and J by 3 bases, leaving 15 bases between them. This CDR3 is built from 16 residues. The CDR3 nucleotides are TGCAGTGCTAGAGATCTGGACCCTAAAAACTACAATGAGCAGTTCTTC. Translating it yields CSARDLDPKNYNEQFF.

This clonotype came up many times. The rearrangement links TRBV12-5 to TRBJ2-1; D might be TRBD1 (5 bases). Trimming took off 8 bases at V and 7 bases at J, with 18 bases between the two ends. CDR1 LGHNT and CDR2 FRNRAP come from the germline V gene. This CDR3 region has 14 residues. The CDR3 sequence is CASRPGLEVNEQFF. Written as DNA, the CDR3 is TGTGCTAGTCGTCCAGGGCTTGAGGTTAATGAGCAGTTCTTC.

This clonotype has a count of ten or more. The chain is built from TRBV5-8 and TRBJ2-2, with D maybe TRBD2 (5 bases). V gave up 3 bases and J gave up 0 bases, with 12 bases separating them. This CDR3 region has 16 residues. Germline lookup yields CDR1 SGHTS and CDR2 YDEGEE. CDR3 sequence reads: CASSSKSGTNTGELFF. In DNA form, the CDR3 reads TGTGCCAGCAGCTCCAAGTCCGGGACGAACACCGGGGAGCTGTTTTTT.

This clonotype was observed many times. The CDR3 DNA reads as TGTGCCATCAGTGACCCCTTACTGGAGGGAAGGAACGTGAACACTGAAGCTTTCTTT. Its translation is CAISDPLLEGRNVNTEAFF. This chain joins TRBV10-3 and TRBJ1-1; D not resolved. The germline V gene encodes CDR1 ENHRY and CDR2 SYGVKD. The CDR3 sequence is 19 residues long. V was shortened by 3 bases and J by 0 bases, with 23 bases between the two germline ends.

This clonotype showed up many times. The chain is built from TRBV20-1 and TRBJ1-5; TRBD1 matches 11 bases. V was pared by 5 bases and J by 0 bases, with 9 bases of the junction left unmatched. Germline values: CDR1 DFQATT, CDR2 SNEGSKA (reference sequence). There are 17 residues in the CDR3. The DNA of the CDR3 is TGCAGTGCTTTAACCGGACAGGGGGCAGGTAGCAATCAGCCCCAGCATTTT. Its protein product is CSALTGQGAGSNQPQHF.

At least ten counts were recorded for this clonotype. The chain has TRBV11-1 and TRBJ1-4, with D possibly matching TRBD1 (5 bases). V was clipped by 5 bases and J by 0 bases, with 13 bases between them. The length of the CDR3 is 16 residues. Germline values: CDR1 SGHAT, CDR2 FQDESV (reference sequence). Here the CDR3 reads CASSVGTAATNEKLFF. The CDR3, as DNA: TGTGCCAGCAGCGTTGGGACCGCCGCAACTAATGAAAAACTGTTTTTT. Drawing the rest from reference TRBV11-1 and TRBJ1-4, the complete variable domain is EAEVAQSPRYKITEKSQAVAFWCDPISGHATLYWYRQILGQGPELLVQFQDESVVDDSQLPKDRFSAERLKGVDSTLKIQPAELGDSAMYLCASSVGTAATNEKLFFGSGTQLSVL.

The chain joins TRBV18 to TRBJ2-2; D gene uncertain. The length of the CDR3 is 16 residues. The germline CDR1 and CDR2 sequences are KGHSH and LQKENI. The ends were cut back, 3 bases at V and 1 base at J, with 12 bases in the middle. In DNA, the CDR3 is TGTGCCAGCTCACCGTTTCCCGCTGGGAACACCGGGGAGCTGTTTTTT. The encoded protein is CASSPFPAGNTGELFF.

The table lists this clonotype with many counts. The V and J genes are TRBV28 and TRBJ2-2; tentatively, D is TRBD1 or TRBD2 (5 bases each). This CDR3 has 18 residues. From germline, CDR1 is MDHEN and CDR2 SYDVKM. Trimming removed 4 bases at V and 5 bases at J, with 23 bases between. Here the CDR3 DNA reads TGTGCCAGCAGTTCCGACTTCGTGGGGGAGTTTAGGACCGGGGAGCTGTTTTTT. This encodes CASSSDFVGEFRTGELFF.

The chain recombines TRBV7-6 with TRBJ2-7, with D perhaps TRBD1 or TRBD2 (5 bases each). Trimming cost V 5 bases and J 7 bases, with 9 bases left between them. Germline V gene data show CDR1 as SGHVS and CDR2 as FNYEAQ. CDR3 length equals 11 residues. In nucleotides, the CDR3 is TGTGCCAGCAGCCCTGGGGGTGAGCAGTACTTC. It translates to CASSPGGEQYF.

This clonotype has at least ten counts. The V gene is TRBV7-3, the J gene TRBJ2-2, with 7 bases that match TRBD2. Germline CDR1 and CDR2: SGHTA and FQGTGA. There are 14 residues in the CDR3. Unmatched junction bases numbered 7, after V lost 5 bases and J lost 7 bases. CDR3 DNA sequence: TGTGCCAGCAGCCGACAGCCGGGGGGCGGGGAGCTGTTTTTT. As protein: CASSRQPGGGELFF.

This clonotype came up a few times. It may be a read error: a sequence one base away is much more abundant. CDR3 region: CASKNTGTSRETQYF. The CDR3 coding sequence is TGTGCCAGCAAAAATACCGGGACATCGCGAGAGACCCAGTACTTC. This chain links TRBV6-2 or TRBV6-3 with TRBJ2-5, with D possibly TRBD1 on 6 matching bases. The V gene lost 7 bases and the J gene lost 4 bases, with 19 bases spanning the gap. The CDR3 totals 15 residues. The germline gives CDR1 MNHEY, CDR2 SVGEGT.

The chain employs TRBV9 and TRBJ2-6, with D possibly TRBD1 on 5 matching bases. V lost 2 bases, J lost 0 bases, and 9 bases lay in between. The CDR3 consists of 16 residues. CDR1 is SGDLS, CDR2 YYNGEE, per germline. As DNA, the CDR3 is TGTGCCAGCAGCGTCGACAGACGCTCTGGGGCCAACGTCCTGACTTTC. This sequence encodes CASSVDRRSGANVLTF.

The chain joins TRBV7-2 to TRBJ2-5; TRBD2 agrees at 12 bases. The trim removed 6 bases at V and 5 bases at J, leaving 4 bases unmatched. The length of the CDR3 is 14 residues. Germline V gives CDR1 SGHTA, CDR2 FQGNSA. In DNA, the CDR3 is TGTGCCAGCAGTCTGACTAGCGGGAGTGAGACCCAGTACTTC. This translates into CASSLTSGSETQYF.

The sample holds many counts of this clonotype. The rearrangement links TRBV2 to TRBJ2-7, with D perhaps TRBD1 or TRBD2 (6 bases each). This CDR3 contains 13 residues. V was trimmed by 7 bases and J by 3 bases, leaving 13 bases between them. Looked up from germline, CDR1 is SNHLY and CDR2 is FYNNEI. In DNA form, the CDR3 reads TGTGCCAGCACCTGGGGGGCCGGCTACGAGCAGTACTTC. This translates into CASTWGAGYEQYF. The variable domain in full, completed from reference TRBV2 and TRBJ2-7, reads EPEVTQTPSHQVTQMGQEVILRCVPISNHLYFYWYRQILGQKVEFLVSFYNNEISEKSEIFDDQFSVERPDGSNFTLKIRSTKLEDSAMYFCASTWGAGYEQYFGPGTRLTVT.

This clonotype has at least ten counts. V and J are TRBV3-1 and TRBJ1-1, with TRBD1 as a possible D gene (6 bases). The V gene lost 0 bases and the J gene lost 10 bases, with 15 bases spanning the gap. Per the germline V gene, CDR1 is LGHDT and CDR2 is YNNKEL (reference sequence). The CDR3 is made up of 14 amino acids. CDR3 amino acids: CASSQDHGGRGAFF. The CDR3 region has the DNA TGTGCCAGCAGCCAAGATCACGGGGGCAGAGGAGCTTTCTTT. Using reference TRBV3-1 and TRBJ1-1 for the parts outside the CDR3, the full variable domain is DTAVSQTPKYLVTQMGNDKSIKCEQNLGHDTMYWYKQDSKKFLKIMFSYNNKELIINETVPNRFSPKSPDKAHLNLHINSLELGDSAVYFCASSQDHGGRGAFFGQGTRLTVV.

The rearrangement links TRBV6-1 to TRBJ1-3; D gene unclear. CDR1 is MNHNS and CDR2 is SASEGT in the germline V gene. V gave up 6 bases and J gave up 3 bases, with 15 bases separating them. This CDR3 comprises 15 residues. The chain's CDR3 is CASSPLGTDGNTIYF. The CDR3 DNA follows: TGTGCCAGCAGCCCCCTCGGCACCGATGGAAACACCATATATTTT.

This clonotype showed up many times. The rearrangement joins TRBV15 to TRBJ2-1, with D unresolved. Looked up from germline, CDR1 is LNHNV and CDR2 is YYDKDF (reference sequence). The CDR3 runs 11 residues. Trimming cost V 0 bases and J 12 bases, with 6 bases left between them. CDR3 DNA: TGTGCCACCAGCAGAGAAGAAGTGCAGTTCTTC. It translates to CATSREEVQFF.

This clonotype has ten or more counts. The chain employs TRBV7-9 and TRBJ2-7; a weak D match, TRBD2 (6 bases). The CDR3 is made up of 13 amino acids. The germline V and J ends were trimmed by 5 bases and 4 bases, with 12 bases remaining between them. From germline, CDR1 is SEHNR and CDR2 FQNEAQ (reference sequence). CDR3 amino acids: CASSRREVYEQYF. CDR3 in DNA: TGTGCCAGCAGCCGCAGGGAGGTTTACGAGCAGTACTTC.

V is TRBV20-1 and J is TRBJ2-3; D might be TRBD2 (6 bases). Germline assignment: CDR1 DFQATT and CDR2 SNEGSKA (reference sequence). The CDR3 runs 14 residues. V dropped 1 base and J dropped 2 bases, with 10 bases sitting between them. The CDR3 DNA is TGCAGTGCTAGAGGCGGCGGGAACACAGATACGCAGTATTTT. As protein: CSARGGGNTDTQYF.

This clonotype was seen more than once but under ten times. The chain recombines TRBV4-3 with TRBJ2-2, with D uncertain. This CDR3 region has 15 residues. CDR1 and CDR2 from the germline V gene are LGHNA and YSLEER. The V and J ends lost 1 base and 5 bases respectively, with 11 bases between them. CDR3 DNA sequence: TGCGCCAGCAGCCAAGTCTTTGAAGTGACCGGGGAGCTGTTTTTT. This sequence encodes CASSQVFEVTGELFF.

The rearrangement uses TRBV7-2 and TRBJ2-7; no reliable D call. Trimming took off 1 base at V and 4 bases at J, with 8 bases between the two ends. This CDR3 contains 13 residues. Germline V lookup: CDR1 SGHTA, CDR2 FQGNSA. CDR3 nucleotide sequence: TGTGCCAGCAGCTTAGTCCGCCAATACGAGCAGTACTTC. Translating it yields CASSLVRQYEQYF.